These 2 T cell receptor beta chains originate from one sample sequenced in a study of cytomegalovirus exposure and HLA in healthy donors (dated by TCRdb to about 2017). Library creation used the immunoSEQ multiplex PCR assay. For the multiplex PCR, a mixture combining 60 forward primers for TCR Vbeta segments and 13 reverse primers for TCR Jbeta segments was used. The source is immuneACCESS, and TCRdb retained only in-frame sequences with V and J called. Part of the clones is not carried over; for the studies checked, unresolved V genes explain less than half of this, and the remainder is unexplained. Recorded for this sample are around 140,000 clones; approximately 60% of them occurred a single time. Of the sample, 2.4% falls within the top ten clones. Sequenced material: PBMCs. These receptors all stem from a woman between 35 and 50 years old in good health and CMV-seronegative.

This clone was detected only once. The genes are TRBV5-8 and TRBJ1-2, with 7 bases aligning to TRBD1. CDR1 SGHTS and CDR2 YDEGEE come from the germline V gene. The CDR3 has 14 amino acids. Germline trimming cut 3 bases from V and 4 bases from J; bases unmatched to any gene: 6. CDR3 loop: CASSYMGTVYGYTF. CDR3 nucleotides: TGTGCCAGCAGCTATATGGGGACAGTCTATGGCTACACCTTC.

The rearrangement joins TRBV5-6 to TRBJ2-2, with 11 bases fitting TRBD2. CDR1 and CDR2 (germline): SGHDT, YYEEEE. V was pared by 2 bases and J by 3 bases, with 3 bases of the junction left unmatched. This CDR3 contains 16 residues. CDR3 in DNA: TGTGCCAGCAGCTTACTAGCGGGGGAGGACACCGGGGAGCTGTTTTTT. Translating gives CASSLLAGEDTGELFF.